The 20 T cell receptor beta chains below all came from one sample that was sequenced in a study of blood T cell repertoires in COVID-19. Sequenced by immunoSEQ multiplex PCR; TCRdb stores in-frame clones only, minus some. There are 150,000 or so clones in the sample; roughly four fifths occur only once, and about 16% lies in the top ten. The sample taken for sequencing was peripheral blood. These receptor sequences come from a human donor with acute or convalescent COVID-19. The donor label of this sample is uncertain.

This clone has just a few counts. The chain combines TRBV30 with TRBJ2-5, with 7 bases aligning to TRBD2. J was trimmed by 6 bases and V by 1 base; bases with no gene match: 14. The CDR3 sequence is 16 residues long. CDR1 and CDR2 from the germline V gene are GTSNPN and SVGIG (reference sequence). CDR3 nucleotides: TGTGCCTGGAGTGGCGGGGGTGGCACTCTCGCGCAGACCCAGTACTTC. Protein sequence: CAWSGGGGTLAQTQYF. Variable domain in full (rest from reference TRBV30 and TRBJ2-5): SQTIHQWPATLVQPVGSPLSLECTVEGTSNPNLYWYRQAAGRGLQLLFYSVGIGQISSEVPQNLSASRPQDRQFILSSKKLLLSDSGFYLCAWSGGGGTLAQTQYFGPGTRLLVL.

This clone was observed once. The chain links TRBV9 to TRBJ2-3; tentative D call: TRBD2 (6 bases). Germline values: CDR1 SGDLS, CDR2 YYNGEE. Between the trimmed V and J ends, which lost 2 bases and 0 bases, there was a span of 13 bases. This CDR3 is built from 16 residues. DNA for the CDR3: TGTGCCAGCAGCGTGGAGAGGCGGGGTAGCACAGATACGCAGTATTTT. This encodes CASSVERRGSTDTQYF.

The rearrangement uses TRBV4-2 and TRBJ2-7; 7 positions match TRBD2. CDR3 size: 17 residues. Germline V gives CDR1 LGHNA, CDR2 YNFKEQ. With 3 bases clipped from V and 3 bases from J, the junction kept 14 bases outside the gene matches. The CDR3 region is CASSHVGGGEIYYEQYF. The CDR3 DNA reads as TGTGCCAGCAGCCACGTCGGGGGAGGGGAAATTTACTACGAGCAGTACTTC.

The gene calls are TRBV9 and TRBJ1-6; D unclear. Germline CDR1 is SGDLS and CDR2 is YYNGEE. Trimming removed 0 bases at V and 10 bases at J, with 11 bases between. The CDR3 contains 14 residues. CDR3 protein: CASSVGESRSPLHF. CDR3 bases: TGTGCCAGCAGCGTAGGAGAATCACGATCACCCCTCCACTTT.

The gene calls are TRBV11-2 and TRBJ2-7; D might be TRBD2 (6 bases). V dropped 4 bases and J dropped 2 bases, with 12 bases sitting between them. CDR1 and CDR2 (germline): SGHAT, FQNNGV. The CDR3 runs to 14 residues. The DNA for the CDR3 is TGTGCCAGCAGCTACCAAGCGGGTCCCTACGAGCAGTACTTC. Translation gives CASSYQAGPYEQYF.

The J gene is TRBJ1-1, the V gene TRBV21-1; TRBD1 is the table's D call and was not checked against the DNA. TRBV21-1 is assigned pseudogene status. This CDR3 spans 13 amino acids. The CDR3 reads CASSETGNTEAFF. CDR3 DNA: TGTGCCAGCAGCGAAACAGGGAACACTGAAGCTTTCTTT.

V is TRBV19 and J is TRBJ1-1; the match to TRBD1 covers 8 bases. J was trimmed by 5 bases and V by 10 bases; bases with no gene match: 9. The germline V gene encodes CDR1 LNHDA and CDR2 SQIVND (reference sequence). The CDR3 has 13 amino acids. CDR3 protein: CATRQGRETEAFF. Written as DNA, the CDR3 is TGTGCCACCCGACAGGGGCGGGAAACTGAAGCTTTCTTT.

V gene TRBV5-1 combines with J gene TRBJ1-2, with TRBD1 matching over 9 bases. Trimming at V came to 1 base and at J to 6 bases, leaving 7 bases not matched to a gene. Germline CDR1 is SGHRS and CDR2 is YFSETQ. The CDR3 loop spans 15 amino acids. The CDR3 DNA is TGCGCCAGCAGCTTGATGGGACAGGGATTTGATGGCTACACCTTC. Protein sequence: CASSLMGQGFDGYTF. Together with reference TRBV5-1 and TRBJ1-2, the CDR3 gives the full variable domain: KAGVTQTPRYLIKTRGQQVTLSCSPISGHRSVSWYQQTPGQGLQFLFEYFSETQRNKGNFPGRFSGRQFSNSRSEMNVSTLELGDSALYLCASSLMGQGFDGYTFGSGTRLTVV.

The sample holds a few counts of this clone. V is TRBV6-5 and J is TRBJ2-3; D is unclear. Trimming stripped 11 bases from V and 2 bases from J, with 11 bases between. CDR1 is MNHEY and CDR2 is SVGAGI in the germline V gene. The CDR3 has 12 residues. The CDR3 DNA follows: TGTGCCTGCCGCGACACCACAGATACGCAGTATTTT. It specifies CACRDTTDTQYF.

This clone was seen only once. CDR3 in DNA: TGTGCCAGTAGTGATTACAGGAGGAACACTGAAGCTTTCTTT. It encodes CASSDYRRNTEAFF. This sequence joins TRBV19 and TRBJ1-1, with D possibly matching TRBD1 (5 bases). Germline lookup yields CDR1 LNHDA and CDR2 SQIVND (reference sequence). V was clipped by 5 bases and J by 1 base, with 11 bases between them. This CDR3 is 14 amino acids long.

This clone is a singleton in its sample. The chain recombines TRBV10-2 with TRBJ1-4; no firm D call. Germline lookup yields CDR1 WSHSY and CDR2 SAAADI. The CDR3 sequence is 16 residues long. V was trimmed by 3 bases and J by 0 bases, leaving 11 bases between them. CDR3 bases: TGCGCCAGCAGTGACGAGGGAAGTTCAACTAATGAAAAACTGTTTTTT. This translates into CASSDEGSSTNEKLFF.

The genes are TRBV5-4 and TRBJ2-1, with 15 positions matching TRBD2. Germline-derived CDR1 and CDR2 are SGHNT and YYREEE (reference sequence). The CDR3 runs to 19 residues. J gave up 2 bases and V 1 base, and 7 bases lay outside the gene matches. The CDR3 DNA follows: TGTGCCAGCAGCTTGACCCGCGGACTAGCGGGGGGGGCCTACAATGAGCAGTTCTTC. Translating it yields CASSLTRGLAGGAYNEQFF.

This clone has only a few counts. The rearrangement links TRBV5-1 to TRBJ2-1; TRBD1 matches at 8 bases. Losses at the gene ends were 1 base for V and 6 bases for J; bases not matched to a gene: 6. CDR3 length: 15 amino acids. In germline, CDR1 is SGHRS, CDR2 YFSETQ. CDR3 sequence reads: CASSLFTGGLNEQFF. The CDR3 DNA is TGCGCCAGCAGCTTGTTTACAGGGGGGCTCAATGAGCAGTTCTTC.

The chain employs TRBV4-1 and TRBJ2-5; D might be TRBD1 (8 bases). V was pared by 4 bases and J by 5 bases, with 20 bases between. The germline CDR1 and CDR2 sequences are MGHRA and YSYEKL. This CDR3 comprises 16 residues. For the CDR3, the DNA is TGCGCCAGCAGCCGGGGGGGACAGGTGATTAGCGAGACCCAGTACTTC. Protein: CASSRGGQVISETQYF.

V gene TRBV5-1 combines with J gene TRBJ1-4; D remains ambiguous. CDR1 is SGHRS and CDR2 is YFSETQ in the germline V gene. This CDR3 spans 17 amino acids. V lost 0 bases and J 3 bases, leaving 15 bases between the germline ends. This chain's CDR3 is CASSLGWAATSNEKLFF. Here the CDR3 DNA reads TGCGCCAGCAGCTTGGGCTGGGCAGCTACTTCTAATGAAAAACTGTTTTTT.

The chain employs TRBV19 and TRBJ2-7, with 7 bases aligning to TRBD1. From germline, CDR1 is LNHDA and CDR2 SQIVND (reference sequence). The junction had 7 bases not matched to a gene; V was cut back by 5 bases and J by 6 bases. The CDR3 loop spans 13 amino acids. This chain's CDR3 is CASSPPNRGEQYF. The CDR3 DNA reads TGTGCCAGTAGTCCTCCAAACAGGGGCGAGCAGTACTTC. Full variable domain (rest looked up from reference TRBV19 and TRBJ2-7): DGGITQSPKYLFRKEGQNVTLSCEQNLNHDAMYWYRQDPGQGLRLIYYSQIVNDFQKGDIAEGYSVSREKKESFPLTVTSAQKNPTAFYLCASSPPNRGEQYFGPGTRLTVT.

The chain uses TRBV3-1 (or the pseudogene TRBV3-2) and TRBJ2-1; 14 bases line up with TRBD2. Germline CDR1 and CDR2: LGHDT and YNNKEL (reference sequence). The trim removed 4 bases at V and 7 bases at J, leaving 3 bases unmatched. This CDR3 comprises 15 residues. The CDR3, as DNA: TGTGCCAGCAGCCCTAGGACTAGCGGGGGGAATGAGCAGTTCTTC. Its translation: CASSPRTSGGNEQFF.

The CDR3 DNA follows: TGTGCCAGTAGTCAACAGGGGTTCCGAGTCGGGCAGCCCCAGCATTTT. Its translation: CASSQQGFRVGQPQHF. The chain couples TRBV19 to TRBJ1-5, with TRBD1 identical over 7 bases. There are 16 residues in the CDR3. The V gene end was trimmed by 5 bases and the J gene end by 7 bases; junction bases not matched to a gene: 14. The germline V gene has CDR1 LNHDA and CDR2 SQIVND (reference sequence).

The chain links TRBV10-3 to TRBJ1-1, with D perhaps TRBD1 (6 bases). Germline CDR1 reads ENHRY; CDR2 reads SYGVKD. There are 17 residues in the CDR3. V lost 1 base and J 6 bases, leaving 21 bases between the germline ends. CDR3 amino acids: CAISELTGRANRPEAFF. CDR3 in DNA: TGTGCCATCAGTGAGTTGACAGGAAGGGCCAACAGACCTGAAGCTTTCTTT.

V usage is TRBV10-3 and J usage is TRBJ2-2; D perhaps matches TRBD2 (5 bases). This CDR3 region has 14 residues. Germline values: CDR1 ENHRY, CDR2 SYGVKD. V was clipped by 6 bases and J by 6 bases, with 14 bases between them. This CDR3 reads CAIRPGLNSGELFF. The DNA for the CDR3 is TGTGCCATCAGGCCCGGACTGAATTCCGGGGAGCTGTTTTTT.